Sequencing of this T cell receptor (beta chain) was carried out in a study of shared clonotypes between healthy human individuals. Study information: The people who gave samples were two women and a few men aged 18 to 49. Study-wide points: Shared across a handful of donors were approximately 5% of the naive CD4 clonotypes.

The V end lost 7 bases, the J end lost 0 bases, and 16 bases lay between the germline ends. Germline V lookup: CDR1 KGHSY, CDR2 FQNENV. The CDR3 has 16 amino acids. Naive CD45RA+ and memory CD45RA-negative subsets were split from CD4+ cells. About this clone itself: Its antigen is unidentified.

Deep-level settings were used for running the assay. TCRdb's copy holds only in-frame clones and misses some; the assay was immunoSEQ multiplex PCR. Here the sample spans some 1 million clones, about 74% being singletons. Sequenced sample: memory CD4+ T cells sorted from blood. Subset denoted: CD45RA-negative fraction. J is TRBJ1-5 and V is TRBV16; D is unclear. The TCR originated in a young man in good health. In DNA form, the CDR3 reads TGTGCCAGCATGACAATTCTCCAGGTTAGCAATCAGCCCCAGCATTTT. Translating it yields CASMTILQVSNQPQHF.